What follows are 25 T cell receptor beta chains derived from one specimen sequenced in a study of T-cell memory formation after mild COVID-19. TCRdb redid the calling of the 5' RACE reads with MiXCR, one entry per CDR3 protein. The sample lists hundreds of thousands of distinct CDR3 sequences; 16% were seen once. The sample was PBMCs or a T cell subset sorted from them (not recorded which). These receptors all stem from a man in his late teens or twenties who had mild COVID-19 (a few samples of this study predate the infection). Cell type and time point are not known.

This clonotype showed up just a few times. J is TRBJ2-7 and V is TRBV7-2, with 9 bases that match TRBD2. The CDR3 is 16 residues long. Germline V gives CDR1 SGHTA, CDR2 FQGNSA. V shed 5 bases and J 0 bases; nucleotides not matched to a gene: 8. This CDR3 reads CASSLSSGGSSYEQYV. The DNA for the CDR3 is TGTGCCAGCAGCCTATCCAGCGGGGGGTCCTCCTACGAGCAGTACGTC.

This clonotype was observed a single time. In DNA form, the CDR3 reads TGTGCCAGCAGCCCCGAGGGACAGGCCTACGAGCAGTACTTC. This gives the protein CASSPEGQAYEQYF. V usage is TRBV7-9 and J usage is TRBJ2-7; 8 bases map to TRBD1. CDR3 length: 14 amino acids. The germline gives CDR1 SEHNR, CDR2 FQNEAQ (reference sequence). With V trimmed by 5 bases and J by 2 bases, 5 bases remained unmatched.

The rearrangement uses TRBV12-3 or TRBV12-4 and TRBJ1-1, with TRBD1 as a possible D gene (5 bases). This CDR3 region has 13 residues. The ends were cut back, 7 bases at V and 0 bases at J, with 9 bases in the middle. This chain's CDR3 is CASKIQVNTEAFF. In DNA form, the CDR3 reads TGTGCCAGCAAGATACAGGTGAACACTGAAGCTTTCTTT.

This chain links TRBV6-6 with TRBJ2-3; D call uncertain. Germline V CDR1 and CDR2: MNHNY, SVGAGI (reference sequence). Trimming left V 0 bases short and J 3 bases short, with 7 bases between. This CDR3 comprises 14 residues. The CDR3 here is CASSYSNPTDTQYF. As DNA, the CDR3 is TGTGCCAGCAGTTACTCGAACCCAACAGATACGCAGTATTTT.

The J gene is TRBJ2-6, the V gene TRBV23-1; 9 nucleotides match TRBD1. TRBV23-1 carries the ORF label, with uncertain function. The CDR3 is 17 residues long. The J segment lost 0 bases and the V segment lost 2 bases, leaving 2 bases of the junction unmatched. The CDR3 is CASSQRTGVSGANVLTF. Here the CDR3 DNA reads TGCGCCAGCAGTCAAAGGACAGGGGTCTCTGGGGCCAACGTCCTGACTTTC.

The gene calls are TRBV7-2 and TRBJ1-2; D not resolved. Germline V CDR1 and CDR2: SGHTA, FQGNSA. Trimming removed 0 bases from V and 0 bases from J, with 8 bases in between. The CDR3 loop spans 15 amino acids. The DNA for the CDR3 is TGTGCCAGCAGCTTAGCGCACTTAGCTAACTATGGCTACACCTTC. This encodes CASSLAHLANYGYTF.

The chain couples TRBV7-6 to TRBJ2-3; 10 positions agree with TRBD2. The CDR3 has 14 amino acids. CDR1 and CDR2 from the germline V gene are SGHVS and FNYEAQ. Trimming cost V 5 bases and J 4 bases; bases outside gene matches: 3. The CDR3 loop is CASSRSGGADTQYF. CDR3 nucleotide sequence: TGTGCCAGCAGCCGGAGCGGGGGGGCAGATACGCAGTATTTT.

This clonotype was recorded a few times. The junction departs from germline at one end; a sequencing error may be responsible. The chain has TRBV6-5 and TRBJ2-2; D unresolved. Germline V gene lookup returns CDR1 MNHEY and CDR2 SVGAGI. The CDR3 is made up of 13 amino acids. For the CDR3, the DNA is TGTGCCAGCAGTTACCCCCCCACCCGGGAGCTGTTTTTT. This sequence encodes CASSYPPTRELFF.

A note on this clonotype: The conserved phenylalanine or tryptophan is not found at the CDR3 terminus, so this likely reflects a read error. The DNA is left out, because the CDR3 cannot be placed on it with certainty; the CDR3 is given as TCRdb lists it. The chain joins TRBV25-1 to TRBJ1-1; TRBD1 reflects the table's D call only, with no check against the DNA. Germline V CDR1 and CDR2: MGHDK, SYGVNS. The CDR3 extends over 10 residues, inclusive of both ends. The CDR3 protein is CASSVTGTTR.

This clonotype showed up just a few times. The chain recombines TRBV9 with TRBJ1-2; unclear D gene. Between the trimmed V and J ends, which lost 0 bases and 3 bases, there was a span of 9 bases. The CDR3 extends over 14 amino acids. Germline loops: CDR1 SGDLS, CDR2 YYNGEE. CDR3 DNA: TGTGCCAGCAGCGTAGCTGCAGGTGACTATGGCTACACCTTC. Encoded protein: CASSVAAGDYGYTF. Combining the CDR3 with reference TRBV9 and TRBJ1-2 gives the whole variable domain DSGVTQTPKHLITATGQRVTLRCSPRSGDLSVYWYQQSLDQGLQFLIQYYNGEERAKGNILERFSAQQFPDLHSELNLSSLELGDSALYFCASSVAAGDYGYTFGSGTRLTVV.

This chain uses TRBV5-6 with TRBJ1-2, with D tentatively TRBD1 (5 bases). The V and J ends lost 4 bases and 0 bases respectively, with 22 bases between them. Germline loops: CDR1 SGHDT, CDR2 YYEEEE. The CDR3 runs to 18 residues. This CDR3 is CASSLRPTGTGSNYGYTF. The CDR3 region has the DNA TGTGCCAGCAGCCTCCGACCCACCGGGACTGGATCTAACTATGGCTACACCTTC.

This sequence joins TRBV21-1 and TRBJ2-7; the listed D gene, TRBD2, was not tested against the DNA. TRBV21-1 is deemed a pseudogene. There are 12 residues in the CDR3. The chain's CDR3 is CASSPGHQGPHF. CDR3 coding DNA: TGTGCCAGCTCACCGGGACACCAGGGCCCTCACTTC.

A few counts support this clonotype. The chain combines TRBV12-3 or TRBV12-4 with TRBJ1-1; D is perhaps TRBD1 (6 bases). V was trimmed by 4 bases and J by 5 bases, leaving 17 bases between them. The CDR3 sequence is 15 residues long. CDR3 region: CASSSLGGGATEAFF. The DNA for the CDR3 is TGTGCCAGCAGTTCGTTAGGGGGGGGAGCTACTGAAGCTTTCTTT.

The chain uses TRBV5-1 and TRBJ2-4, with a possible D match to TRBD1 (5 bases). With 5 bases removed from V and 0 bases from J, the gap between germline ends came to 15 bases. Germline CDR1 SGHRS, CDR2 YFSETQ. The CDR3 runs to 16 residues. The CDR3 bases are TGCGCCAGCAGGACCACAGGACCCGTAGCCAAAAACATTCAGTACTTC. This gives the protein CASRTTGPVAKNIQYF.

The rearrangement links TRBV24-1 to TRBJ2-5; the match to TRBD1 covers 8 bases. CDR3 size: 13 residues. The J segment lost 5 bases and the V segment lost 7 bases, leaving 5 bases of the junction unmatched. The V gene's germline CDR1 is KGHDR and CDR2 SFDVKD. CDR3 DNA sequence: TGTGCCACCAGCCCGGACAGGGCGGAGACCCAGTACTTC. This encodes CATSPDRAETQYF.

CDR3 region: CASSSKYGSNYGYTF. In nucleotides, the CDR3 is TGTGCCAGCAGTTCAAAATACGGGTCGAATTATGGCTACACCTTC. The J gene is TRBJ1-2, the V gene TRBV6-5; D remains ambiguous. This CDR3 has 15 residues. CDR1 is MNHEY, CDR2 SVGAGI, per germline. Trimming cost V 4 bases and J 5 bases, with 17 bases left between them.

The chain links TRBV5-1 to TRBJ1-2, with D possibly being TRBD1 (5 bases). The CDR3 is 12 residues long. CDR1 is SGHRS and CDR2 is YFSETQ in the germline V gene. V shed 4 bases and J shed 4 bases, with 8 bases lying between them. Written as DNA, the CDR3 is TGCGCCAGCAGCGCGACAGTCTATGGCTACACCTTC. Residues: CASSATVYGYTF.

The chain combines TRBV6-2 or TRBV6-3 with TRBJ2-3; TRBD2 aligns across 9 bases. The CDR3 runs to 15 residues. Germline-derived CDR1 and CDR2 are MNHEY and SVGEGT. V gave up 2 bases and J gave up 4 bases; unmatched junction bases: 4. CDR3: CASSYNAGGPDTQYF. The CDR3 nucleotides read TGTGCCAGCAGTTACAATGCGGGGGGGCCAGATACGCAGTATTTT.

This clonotype has ten or more counts. The DNA of the CDR3 is TGCGCCAGCAGCTTCCTTACTGCGGGACTAGCGGGGACCTTCCAAGAGACCCAGTACTTC. It is translated as CASSFLTAGLAGTFQETQYF. This rearrangement joins TRBV5-1 to TRBJ2-5; 13 positions match TRBD2. Trimming removed 2 bases from V and 1 base from J; junction bases left unmatched: 14. The CDR3 has 20 residues. Per germline, CDR1 SGHRS and CDR2 YFSETQ.

This clonotype was counted a single time. J is TRBJ2-5 and V is TRBV7-2; unclear D gene. CDR1 SGHTA and CDR2 FQGNSA come from the germline V gene. With 5 bases removed from V and 5 bases from J, the gap between germline ends came to 12 bases. This CDR3 has 13 amino acids. The DNA of the CDR3 is TGTGCCAGCAGCACAGACTCCCGTGAGACCCAGTACTTC. It is translated as CASSTDSRETQYF.

The V gene is TRBV25-1, the J gene TRBJ1-6; 7 nucleotides match TRBD1. Trimming cost V 2 bases and J 5 bases; bases outside gene matches: 3. Looked up from germline, CDR1 is MGHDK and CDR2 is SYGVNS. The CDR3 is 15 amino acids. CDR3 in amino acids: CASSEADRNNSPLHF. CDR3 DNA: TGTGCCAGCAGTGAAGCGGACAGGAATAATTCACCCCTCCACTTT.

This clonotype was seen a few times. The chain carries TRBV7-4 and TRBJ1-2; D is possibly TRBD1 (5 bases). Germline V CDR1 and CDR2: SGHVT, SQSDAQ. The CDR3 has 12 amino acids. The V gene lost 7 bases and the J gene lost 8 bases, with 14 bases spanning the gap. The chain's CDR3 is CASTGSGQGYTF. CDR3 sequence (DNA): TGTGCCAGCACCGGGTCGGGGCAGGGCTACACCTTC.

The J gene is TRBJ2-3, the V gene TRBV24-1, with D perhaps matching TRBD1 or TRBD2 (5 bases each). Trimming took 4 bases from V and 9 from J, leaving 13 bases between them. This CDR3 is 13 amino acids long. From germline, CDR1 is KGHDR and CDR2 SFDVKD. The CDR3: CATSELGRDTQYF. The CDR3 DNA is TGTGCCACCAGTGAGCTGGGACGGGACACGCAGTATTTT.

This clonotype has more than one count but fewer than ten. The chain links TRBV6-5 to TRBJ1-2; 7 positions agree with TRBD1. With 5 bases clipped from V and 7 bases from J, the junction kept 7 bases outside the gene matches. The CDR3 contains 13 residues. CDR1 MNHEY and CDR2 SVGAGI come from the germline V gene. The CDR3 here is CASSQTGSGGYTF. For the CDR3, the DNA is TGTGCCAGCAGTCAGACAGGGTCGGGTGGCTACACCTTC.

There are many counts of this clonotype. The CDR3 region has the DNA TGCGCCAGCAGCTTGGCCCCGAGGGCTGGCTATGGCTACACCTTC. Its protein is CASSLAPRAGYGYTF. The chain employs TRBV5-1 and TRBJ1-2; D not resolved. CDR1 is SGHRS, CDR2 YFSETQ, per germline. The CDR3 totals 15 residues. The germline V and J ends were trimmed by 0 bases and 4 bases, with 13 bases remaining between them.